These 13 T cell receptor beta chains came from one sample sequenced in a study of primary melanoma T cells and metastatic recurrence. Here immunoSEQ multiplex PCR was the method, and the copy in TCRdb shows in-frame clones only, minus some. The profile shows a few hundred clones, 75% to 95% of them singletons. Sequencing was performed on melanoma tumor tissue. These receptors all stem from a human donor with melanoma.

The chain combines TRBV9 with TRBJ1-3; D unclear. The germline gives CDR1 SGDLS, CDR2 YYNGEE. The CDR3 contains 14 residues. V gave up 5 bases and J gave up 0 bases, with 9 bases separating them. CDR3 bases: TGTGCCAGCAGTGATCAGAGCTCTGGAAACACCATATATTTT. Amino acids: CASSDQSSGNTIYF.

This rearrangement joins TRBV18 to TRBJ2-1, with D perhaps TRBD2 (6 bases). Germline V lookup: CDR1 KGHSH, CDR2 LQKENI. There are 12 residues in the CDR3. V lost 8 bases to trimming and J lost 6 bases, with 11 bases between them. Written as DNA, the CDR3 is TGTGCCAGCCAAACCGGGGGCAATGAGCAGTTCTTC. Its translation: CASQTGGNEQFF.

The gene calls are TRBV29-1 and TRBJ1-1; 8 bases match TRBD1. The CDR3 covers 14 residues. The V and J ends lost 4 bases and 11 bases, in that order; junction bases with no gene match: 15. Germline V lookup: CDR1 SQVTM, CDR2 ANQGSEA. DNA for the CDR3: TGCAGCGTTGCAATCAGGAAAGAGACAGGGGACGCTTTCTTT. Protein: CSVAIRKETGDAFF.

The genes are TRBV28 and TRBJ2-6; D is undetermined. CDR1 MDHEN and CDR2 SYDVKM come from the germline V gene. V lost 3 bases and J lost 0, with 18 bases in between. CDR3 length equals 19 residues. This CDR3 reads CASSFFDELLSSGANVLTF. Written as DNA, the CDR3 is TGTGCCAGCAGTTTTTTTGACGAATTACTTAGCTCTGGGGCCAACGTCCTGACTTTC.

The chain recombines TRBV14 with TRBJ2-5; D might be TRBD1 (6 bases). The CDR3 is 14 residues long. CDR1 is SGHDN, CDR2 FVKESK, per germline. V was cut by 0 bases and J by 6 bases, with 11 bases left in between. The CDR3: CASSQDSQGQTQYF. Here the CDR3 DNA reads TGTGCCAGCAGCCAAGATAGTCAGGGGCAGACCCAGTACTTC.

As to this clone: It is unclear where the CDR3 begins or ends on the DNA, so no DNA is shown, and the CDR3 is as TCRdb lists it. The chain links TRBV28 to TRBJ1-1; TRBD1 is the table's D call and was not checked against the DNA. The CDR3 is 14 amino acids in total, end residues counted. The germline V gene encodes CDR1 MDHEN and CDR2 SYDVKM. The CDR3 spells CASSKKNVGTGTFF.

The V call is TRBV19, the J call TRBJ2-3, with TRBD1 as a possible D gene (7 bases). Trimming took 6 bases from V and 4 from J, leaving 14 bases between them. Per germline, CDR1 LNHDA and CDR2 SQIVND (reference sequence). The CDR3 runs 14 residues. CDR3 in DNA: TGTGCCAGTAGAAACAGGGGAGGCGCAGATACGCAGTATTTT. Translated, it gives CASRNRGGADTQYF. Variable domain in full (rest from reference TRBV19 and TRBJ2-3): DGGITQSPKYLFRKEGQNVTLSCEQNLNHDAMYWYRQDPGQGLRLIYYSQIVNDFQKGDIAEGYSVSREKKESFPLTVTSAQKNPTAFYLCASRNRGGADTQYFGPGTRLTVL.

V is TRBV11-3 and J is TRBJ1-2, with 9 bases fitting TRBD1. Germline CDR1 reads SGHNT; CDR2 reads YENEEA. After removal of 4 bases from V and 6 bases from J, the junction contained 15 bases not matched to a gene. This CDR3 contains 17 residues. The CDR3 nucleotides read TGTGCCAGCAGCTCGGCTCCGGGGACAGGGATGACGAATGGCTACACCTTC. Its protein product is CASSSAPGTGMTNGYTF. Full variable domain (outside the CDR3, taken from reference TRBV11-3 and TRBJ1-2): EAGVVQSPRYKIIEKKQPVAFWCNPISGHNTLYWYLQNLGQGPELLIRYENEEAVDDSQLPKDRFSAERLKGVDSTLKIQPAELGDSAVYLCASSSAPGTGMTNGYTFGSGTRLTVV.

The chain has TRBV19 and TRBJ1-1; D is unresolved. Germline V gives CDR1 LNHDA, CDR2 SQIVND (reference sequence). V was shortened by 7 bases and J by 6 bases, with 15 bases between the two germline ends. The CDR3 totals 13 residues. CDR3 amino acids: CASKGAGSAEAFF. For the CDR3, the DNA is TGTGCCAGTAAAGGAGCAGGTAGCGCTGAAGCTTTCTTT.

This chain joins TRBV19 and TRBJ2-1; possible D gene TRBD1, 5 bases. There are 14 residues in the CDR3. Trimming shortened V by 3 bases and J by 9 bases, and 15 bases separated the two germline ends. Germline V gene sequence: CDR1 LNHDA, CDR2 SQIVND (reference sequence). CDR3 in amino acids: CASSIGREVSEQFF. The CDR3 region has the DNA TGTGCCAGTAGTATCGGCAGGGAAGTTAGTGAGCAGTTCTTC.

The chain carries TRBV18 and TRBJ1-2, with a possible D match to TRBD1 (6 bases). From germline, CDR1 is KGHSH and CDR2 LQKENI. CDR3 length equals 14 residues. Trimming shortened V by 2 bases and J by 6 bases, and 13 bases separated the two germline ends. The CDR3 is CASSPSTGFHGYTF. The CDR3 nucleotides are TGTGCCAGCTCACCATCAACAGGGTTCCATGGCTACACCTTC.

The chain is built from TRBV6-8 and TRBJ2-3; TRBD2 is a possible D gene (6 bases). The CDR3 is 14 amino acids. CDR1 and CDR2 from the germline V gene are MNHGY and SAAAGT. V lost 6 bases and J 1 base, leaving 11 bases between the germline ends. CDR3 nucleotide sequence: TGTGCCAGCAGACCACCGGGGGGCACAGATACGCAGTATTTT. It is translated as CASRPPGGTDTQYF.

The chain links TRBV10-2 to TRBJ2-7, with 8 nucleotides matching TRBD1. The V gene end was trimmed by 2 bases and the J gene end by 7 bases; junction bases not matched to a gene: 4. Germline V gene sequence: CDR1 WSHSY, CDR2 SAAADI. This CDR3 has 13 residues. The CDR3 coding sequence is TGCGCCAGCAGTGAGCTACAGGGGGATGAGCAGTACTTC. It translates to CASSELQGDEQYF.